This T cell receptor (beta chain) emerged from a study of control samples from healthy donors and cancer patients. Repertoires were generated with immunoSEQ multiplex PCR, while TCRdb's copy carries only in-frame clones and drops some. The sample holds about 120,000 clones, 80% to 90% seen once. The CDR3 covers 15 residues. V was clipped by 1 base and J by 8 bases; unmatched bases: 12. CDR1 and CDR2 from the germline V gene are SQVTM and ANQGSEA. The source of this sequence is a woman aged 50 to 60 with colorectal cancer. Sequencing used PBMCs. The rearrangement uses TRBV29-1 and TRBJ1-2; 8 positions agree with TRBD1. CDR3 DNA: TGCAGCGTTGAAGTTTACTATACGAGGGACAGGGGCTACACCTTC. Protein product: CSVEVYYTRDRGYTF.